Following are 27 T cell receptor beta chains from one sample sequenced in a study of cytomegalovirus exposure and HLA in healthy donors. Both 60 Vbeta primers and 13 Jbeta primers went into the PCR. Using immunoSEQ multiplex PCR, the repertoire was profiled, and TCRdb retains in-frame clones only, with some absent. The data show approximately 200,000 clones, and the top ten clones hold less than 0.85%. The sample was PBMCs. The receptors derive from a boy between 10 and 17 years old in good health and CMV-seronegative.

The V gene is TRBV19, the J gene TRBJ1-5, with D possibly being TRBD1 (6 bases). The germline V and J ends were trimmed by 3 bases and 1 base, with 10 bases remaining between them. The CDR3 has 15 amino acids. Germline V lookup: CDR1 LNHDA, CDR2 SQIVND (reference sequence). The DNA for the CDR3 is TGTGCCAGTAGTATTCAGCAGGGGAGCAATCAGCCCCAGCATTTT. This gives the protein CASSIQQGSNQPQHF. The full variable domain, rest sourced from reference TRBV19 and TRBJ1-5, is DGGITQSPKYLFRKEGQNVTLSCEQNLNHDAMYWYRQDPGQGLRLIYYSQIVNDFQKGDIAEGYSVSREKKESFPLTVTSAQKNPTAFYLCASSIQQGSNQPQHFGDGTRLSIL.

CDR3 residues: CASSLRAPGYYGYTF. The CDR3 coding sequence is TGTGCCAGCAGTCTACGGGCCCCGGGGTACTATGGCTACACCTTC. The chain recombines TRBV28 with TRBJ1-2; D remains ambiguous. CDR1 and CDR2 (germline): MDHEN, SYDVKM. This CDR3 region has 15 residues. Deletions cut 5 bases from V and 3 bases from J, with 16 bases between.

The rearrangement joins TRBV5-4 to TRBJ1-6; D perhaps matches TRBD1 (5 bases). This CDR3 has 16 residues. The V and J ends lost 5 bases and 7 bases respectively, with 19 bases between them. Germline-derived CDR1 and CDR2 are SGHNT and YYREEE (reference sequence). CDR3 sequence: CASRTAGRGSNSPLHF. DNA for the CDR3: TGTGCCAGCAGGACGGCGGGAAGGGGTAGCAATTCACCCCTCCACTTT.

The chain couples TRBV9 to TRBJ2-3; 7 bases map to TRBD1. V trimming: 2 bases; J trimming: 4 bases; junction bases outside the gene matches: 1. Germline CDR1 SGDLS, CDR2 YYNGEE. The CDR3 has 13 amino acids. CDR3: CASSVQGADTQYF. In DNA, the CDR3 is TGTGCCAGCAGCGTGCAGGGGGCAGATACGCAGTATTTT.

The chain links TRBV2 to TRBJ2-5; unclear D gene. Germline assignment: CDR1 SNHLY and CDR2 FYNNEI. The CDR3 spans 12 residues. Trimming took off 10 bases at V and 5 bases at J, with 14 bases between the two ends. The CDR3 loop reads CATASERETQYF. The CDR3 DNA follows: TGTGCCACTGCAAGCGAAAGGGAGACCCAGTACTTC.

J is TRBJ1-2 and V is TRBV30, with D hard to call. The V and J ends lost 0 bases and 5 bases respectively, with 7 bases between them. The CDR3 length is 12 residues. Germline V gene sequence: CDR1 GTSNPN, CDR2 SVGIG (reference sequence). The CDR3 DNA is TGTGCCTGGAGTGTAGTCAGGTATGGCTACACCTTC. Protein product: CAWSVVRYGYTF.

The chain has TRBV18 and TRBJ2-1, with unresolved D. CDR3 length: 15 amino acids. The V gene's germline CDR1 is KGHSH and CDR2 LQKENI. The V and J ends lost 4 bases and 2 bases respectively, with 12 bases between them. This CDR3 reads CASSRLRVAYNEQFF. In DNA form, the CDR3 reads TGTGCCAGCTCACGGCTCCGGGTGGCCTACAATGAGCAGTTCTTC.

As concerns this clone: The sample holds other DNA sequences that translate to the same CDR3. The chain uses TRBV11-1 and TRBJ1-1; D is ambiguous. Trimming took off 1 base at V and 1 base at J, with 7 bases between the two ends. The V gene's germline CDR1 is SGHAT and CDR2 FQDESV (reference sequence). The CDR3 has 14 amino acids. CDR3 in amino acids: CASSLGQANTEAFF. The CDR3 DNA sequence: TGTGCCAGCAGCTTAGGGCAGGCGAACACTGAAGCTTTCTTT.

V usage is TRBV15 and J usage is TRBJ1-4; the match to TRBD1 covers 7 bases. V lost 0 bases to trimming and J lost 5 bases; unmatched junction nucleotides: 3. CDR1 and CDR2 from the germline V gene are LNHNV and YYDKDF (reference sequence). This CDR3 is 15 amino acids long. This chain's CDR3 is CATSRDSGQNEKLFF. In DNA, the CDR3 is TGTGCCACCAGCAGAGATTCGGGACAGAATGAAAAACTGTTTTTT.

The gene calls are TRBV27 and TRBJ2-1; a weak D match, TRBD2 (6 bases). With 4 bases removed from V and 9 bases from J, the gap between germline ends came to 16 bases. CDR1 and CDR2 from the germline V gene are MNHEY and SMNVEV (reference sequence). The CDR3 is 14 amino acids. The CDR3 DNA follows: TGTGCCAGCAGTTCGACCGGAGGGTCGTTTGAGCAGTTCTTC. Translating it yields CASSSTGGSFEQFF.

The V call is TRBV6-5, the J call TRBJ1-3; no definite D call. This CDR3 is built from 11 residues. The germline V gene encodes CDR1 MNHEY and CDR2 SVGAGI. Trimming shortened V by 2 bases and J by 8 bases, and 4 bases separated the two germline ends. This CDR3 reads CASSYEDTIYF. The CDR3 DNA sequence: TGTGCCAGCAGTTACGAGGACACCATATATTTT.

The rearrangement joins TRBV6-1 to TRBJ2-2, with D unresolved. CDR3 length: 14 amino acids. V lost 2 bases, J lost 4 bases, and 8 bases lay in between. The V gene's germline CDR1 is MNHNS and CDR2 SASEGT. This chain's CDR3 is CASSEFTSTGELFF. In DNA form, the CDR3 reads TGTGCCAGCAGTGAATTTACGAGCACCGGGGAGCTGTTTTTT.

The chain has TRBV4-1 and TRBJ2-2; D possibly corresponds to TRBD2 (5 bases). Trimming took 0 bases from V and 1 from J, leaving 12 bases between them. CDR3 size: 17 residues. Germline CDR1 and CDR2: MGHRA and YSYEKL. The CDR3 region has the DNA TGCGCCAGCAGCCAAGAGTTCGGGGAAGTGAACACCGGGGAGCTGTTTTTT. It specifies CASSQEFGEVNTGELFF.

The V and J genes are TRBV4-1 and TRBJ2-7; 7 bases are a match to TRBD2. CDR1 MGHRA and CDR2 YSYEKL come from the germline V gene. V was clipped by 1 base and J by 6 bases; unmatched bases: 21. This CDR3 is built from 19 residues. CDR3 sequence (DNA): TGCGCCAGCAGCCAAGTCCCCGGAGAATGGGGGGGTTTGTTCGGCGAGCAGTACTTC. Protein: CASSQVPGEWGGLFGEQYF.

The CDR3 loop is CASSVTSNSYNEQFF. The CDR3 DNA is TGCGCCAGCAGCGTCACTTCAAACTCCTACAATGAGCAGTTCTTC. J is TRBJ2-1 and V is TRBV5-1; the D is unclear. Trimming shortened V by 4 bases and J by 0 bases, and 11 bases separated the two germline ends. Germline V gene lookup returns CDR1 SGHRS and CDR2 YFSETQ. This CDR3 contains 15 residues.

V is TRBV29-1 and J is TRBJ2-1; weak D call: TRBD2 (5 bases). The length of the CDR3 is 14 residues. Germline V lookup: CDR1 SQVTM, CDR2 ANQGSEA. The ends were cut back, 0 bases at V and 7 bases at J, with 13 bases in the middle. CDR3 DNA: TGCAGCGTTGAAGAAGAGTCCCCGGGGAATGAGCAGTTCTTC. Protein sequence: CSVEEESPGNEQFF.

The CDR3 region is CASSPPQGTEAFF. The DNA for the CDR3 is TGTGCCAGCAGCCCACCACAGGGTACTGAAGCTTTCTTT. The chain joins TRBV5-6 to TRBJ1-1, with a possible D match to TRBD1 (6 bases). With 4 bases removed from V and 5 bases from J, the gap between germline ends came to 12 bases. CDR3 length: 13 amino acids. Germline CDR1 and CDR2: SGHDT and YYEEEE.

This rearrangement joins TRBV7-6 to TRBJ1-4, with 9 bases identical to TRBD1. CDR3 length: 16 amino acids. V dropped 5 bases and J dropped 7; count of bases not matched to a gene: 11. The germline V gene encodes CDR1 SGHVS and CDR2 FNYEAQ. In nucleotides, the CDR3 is TGTGCCAGCAGCCTCGCGAGGGGACAGGGAGGTGAAAAACTGTTTTTT. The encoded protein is CASSLARGQGGEKLFF.

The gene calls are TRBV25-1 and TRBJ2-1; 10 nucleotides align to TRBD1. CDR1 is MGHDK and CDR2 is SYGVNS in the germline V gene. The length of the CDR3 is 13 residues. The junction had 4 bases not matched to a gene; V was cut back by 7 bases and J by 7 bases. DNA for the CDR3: TGTGCCAGCAAGGGACAGGGGCTAAATGAGCAGTTCTTC. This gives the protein CASKGQGLNEQFF.

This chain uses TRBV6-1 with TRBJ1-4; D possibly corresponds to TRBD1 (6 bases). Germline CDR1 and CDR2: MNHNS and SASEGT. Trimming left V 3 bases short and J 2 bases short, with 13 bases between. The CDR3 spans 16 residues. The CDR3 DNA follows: TGTGCCAGCAGTGAGCAGCACAGGGAGACTAATGAAAAACTGTTTTTT. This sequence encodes CASSEQHRETNEKLFF.

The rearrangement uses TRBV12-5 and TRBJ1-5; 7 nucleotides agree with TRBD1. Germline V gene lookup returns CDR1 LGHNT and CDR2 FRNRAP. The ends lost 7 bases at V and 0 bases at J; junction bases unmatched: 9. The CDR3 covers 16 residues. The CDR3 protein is CASALGQPYSNQPQHF. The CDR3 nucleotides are TGTGCTAGTGCCTTGGGACAGCCGTATAGCAATCAGCCCCAGCATTTT.

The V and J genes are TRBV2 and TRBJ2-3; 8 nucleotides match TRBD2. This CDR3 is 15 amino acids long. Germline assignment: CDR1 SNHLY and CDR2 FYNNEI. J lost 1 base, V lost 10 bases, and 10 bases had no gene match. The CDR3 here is CATRASGGGTDTQYF. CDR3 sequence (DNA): TGTGCCACTCGAGCCAGCGGGGGAGGCACAGATACGCAGTATTTT.

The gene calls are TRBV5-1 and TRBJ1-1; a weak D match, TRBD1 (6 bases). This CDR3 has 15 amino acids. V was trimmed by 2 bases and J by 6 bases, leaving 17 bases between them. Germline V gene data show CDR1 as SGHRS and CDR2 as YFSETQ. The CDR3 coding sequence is TGCGCCAGCAGCTTAGAGACAGGCTGGCGCGCTGAAGCTTTCTTT. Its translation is CASSLETGWRAEAFF.

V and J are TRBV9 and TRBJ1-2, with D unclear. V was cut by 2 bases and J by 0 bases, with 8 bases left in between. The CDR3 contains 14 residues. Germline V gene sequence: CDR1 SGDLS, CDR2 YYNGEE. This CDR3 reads CASSVTETNYGYTF. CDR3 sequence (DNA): TGTGCCAGCAGCGTCACAGAGACTAACTATGGCTACACCTTC.

CDR3: CASSPLPGGNQPQHF. CDR3 DNA: TGTGCCAGCTCACCACTGCCGGGGGGGAATCAGCCCCAGCATTTT. The V and J genes are TRBV18 and TRBJ1-5, with TRBD1 as a possible D gene (5 bases). Trimming stripped 1 base from V and 4 bases from J, with 11 bases between. This CDR3 has 15 residues. Germline V lookup: CDR1 KGHSH, CDR2 LQKENI. Drawing the rest from reference TRBV18 and TRBJ1-5, the complete variable domain is NAGVMQNPRHLVRRRGQEARLRCSPMKGHSHVYWYRQLPEEGLKFMVYLQKENIIDESGMPKERFSAEFPKEGPSILRIQQVVRGDSAAYFCASSPLPGGNQPQHFGDGTRLSIL.

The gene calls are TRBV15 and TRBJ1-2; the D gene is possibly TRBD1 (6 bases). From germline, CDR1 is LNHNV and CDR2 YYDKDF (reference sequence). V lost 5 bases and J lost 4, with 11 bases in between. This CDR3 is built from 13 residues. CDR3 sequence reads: CATSGGTSYGYTF. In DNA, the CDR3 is TGTGCCACCAGCGGAGGGACATCCTATGGCTACACCTTC.

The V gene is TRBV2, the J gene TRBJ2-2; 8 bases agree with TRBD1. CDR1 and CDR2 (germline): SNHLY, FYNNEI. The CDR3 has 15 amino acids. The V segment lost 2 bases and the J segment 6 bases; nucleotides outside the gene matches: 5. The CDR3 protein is CASSEMDRAAGELFF. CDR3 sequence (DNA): TGTGCCAGCAGTGAAATGGACAGGGCAGCCGGGGAGCTGTTTTTT. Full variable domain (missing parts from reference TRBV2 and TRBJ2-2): EPEVTQTPSHQVTQMGQEVILRCVPISNHLYFYWYRQILGQKVEFLVSFYNNEISEKSEIFDDQFSVERPDGSNFTLKIRSTKLEDSAMYFCASSEMDRAAGELFFGEGSRLTVL.